The 29 T cell receptor beta chains in this list originate from one sample, sequenced in a study of vaccination effects on CD4 cells after COVID-19. Measured with immunoSEQ multiplex PCR; TCRdb has only the in-frame clones, and not every one. This sample has 25,000 to 30,000 clones, with about four fifths found just once. Pools of viral peptides were used by the ViraFEST assay to expand antigen-specific CD4+ T cells ahead of sequencing. Isolating CD4+ T cells followed ten to eleven days of culture. None of these healthy vaccinees had been infected with SARS-CoV-2 before vaccination. No antigens are known for them. Sequencing was performed on CD4+ T cells from PBMCs cultured with SARS-CoV-2 spike peptides, taken before COVID-19 vaccination. The source is a human donor who received a COVID-19 vaccine.

The chain has TRBV7-9 and TRBJ2-5; 7 bases align to TRBD1. This CDR3 is 15 amino acids long. Germline CDR1 and CDR2: SEHNR and FQNEAQ (reference sequence). The trim removed 5 bases at V and 2 bases at J, leaving 8 bases unmatched. This CDR3 is CASSPDGTAQETQYF. CDR3 nucleotides: TGTGCCAGCAGCCCAGATGGGACAGCGCAAGAGACCCAGTACTTC.

The chain employs TRBV5-1 and TRBJ1-4, with D possibly being TRBD1 (5 bases). CDR1 and CDR2 (germline): SGHRS, YFSETQ. The CDR3 extends over 15 amino acids. With 4 bases removed from V and 7 bases from J, the gap between germline ends came to 17 bases. The CDR3 DNA reads TGCGCCAGCAGCAGCGCCCGGGGCGGCGGTGAAAAACTGTTTTTT. Translating it yields CASSSARGGGEKLFF.

By share, this clone ranks as medium-sized. The chain carries TRBV6-6 and TRBJ2-7; D is tentatively TRBD1 or TRBD2 (5 bases each). This CDR3 contains 12 residues. V dropped 4 bases and J dropped 12 bases, with 16 bases sitting between them. From germline, CDR1 is MNHNY and CDR2 SVGAGI (reference sequence). The CDR3 here is CASSFSGTQGYF. The CDR3 nucleotides are TGTGCCAGCAGTTTCTCCGGGACCCAAGGGTACTTC.

The chain couples TRBV14 to TRBJ1-1; 7 bases fit TRBD1. With V trimmed by 6 bases and J by 0 bases, 4 bases remained unmatched. Germline CDR1 is SGHDN and CDR2 is FVKESK. The CDR3 has 14 residues. The CDR3 region is CASSIQGMNTEAFF. The CDR3, as DNA: TGTGCCAGCAGTATACAGGGGATGAACACTGAAGCTTTCTTT.

The chain couples TRBV20-1 to TRBJ2-7, with no clear D. Germline loops: CDR1 DFQATT, CDR2 SNEGSKA (reference sequence). The CDR3 length is 14 residues. V lost 3 bases, J lost 5 bases, and 17 bases lay in between. The CDR3 loop is CSASRSTGDNEQYF. DNA for the CDR3: TGCAGTGCTAGTCGGTCGACTGGAGACAACGAGCAGTACTTC.

The gene calls are TRBV4-2 and TRBJ1-1; TRBD1 might be the D (6 bases). The CDR3 runs to 14 residues. The V end lost 3 bases, the J end lost 2 bases, and 10 bases lay between the germline ends. The germline CDR1 and CDR2 sequences are LGHNA and YNFKEQ. Written as DNA, the CDR3 is TGTGCCAGCAGCCAGGACAGATTTAACACTGAAGCTTTCTTT. Translating gives CASSQDRFNTEAFF.

J is TRBJ1-2 and V is TRBV5-1, with 7 bases that match TRBD1. This CDR3 has 15 amino acids. The V and J ends lost 0 bases and 2 bases, in that order; junction bases with no gene match: 4. Germline lookup yields CDR1 SGHRS and CDR2 YFSETQ. This CDR3 reads CASSLVGGENYGYTF. The CDR3 DNA follows: TGCGCCAGCAGCTTGGTAGGGGGCGAGAACTATGGCTACACCTTC.

V and J are TRBV5-6 and TRBJ2-1; TRBD2 aligns across 11 bases. This CDR3 is built from 16 residues. The junction had 8 bases not matched to a gene; V was cut back by 1 base and J by 8 bases. Germline CDR1 SGHDT, CDR2 YYEEEE. CDR3 nucleotide sequence: TGTGCCAGCAGCTTGTTCTCGGTAGCGGGGGGGGATGAGCAGTTCTTC. This translates into CASSLFSVAGGDEQFF.

This sequence joins TRBV7-2 and TRBJ2-2; D perhaps matches TRBD2 (6 bases). The CDR3 covers 14 residues. CDR1 and CDR2 (germline): SGHTA, FQGNSA. The CDR3 spells CAGTPRRMSGELFF. CDR3 DNA sequence: TGTGCTGGGACTCCTAGGAGGATGTCCGGGGAGCTGTTTTTT.

This chain links TRBV7-9 with TRBJ1-3; 7 bases match TRBD1. Germline CDR1 is SEHNR and CDR2 is FQNEAQ (reference sequence). The CDR3 totals 19 residues. After removal of 4 bases from V and 0 bases from J, the junction contained 15 bases not matched to a gene. CDR3 sequence (DNA): TGTGCCAGCAGCTCCCTCAAGACGACAGGGCCGAGCTCTGGAAACACCATATATTTT. Translated: CASSSLKTTGPSSGNTIYF.

This clone came up once. J is TRBJ2-7 and V is TRBV2; D is perhaps TRBD2 (6 bases). V gave up 6 bases and J gave up 6 bases, with 18 bases separating them. The CDR3 has 14 residues. Germline CDR1 is SNHLY and CDR2 is FYNNEI. The CDR3 nucleotides read TGTGCCAGCAGACGCGGGACCGGCTGGCTCGAGCAGTACTTC. Translated: CASRRGTGWLEQYF.

In DNA, the CDR3 is TGTGCCAGCAGCAGCGCACCAGATACGCAGTATTTT. It encodes CASSSAPDTQYF. The V and J genes are TRBV12-3 or TRBV12-4 and TRBJ2-3; D unresolved. The CDR3 covers 12 residues. The V end lost 6 bases, the J end lost 4 bases, and 8 bases lay between the germline ends.

The V and J genes are TRBV27 and TRBJ2-5, with D possibly being TRBD2 (6 bases). Germline loops: CDR1 MNHEY, CDR2 SMNVEV (reference sequence). Trimming removed 6 bases from V and 5 bases from J, with 16 bases in between. This CDR3 is built from 14 residues. This chain's CDR3 is CASRSIPRGETQYF. CDR3 nucleotide sequence: TGTGCCAGCAGATCCATTCCTCGGGGGGAGACCCAGTACTTC.

This chain links TRBV7-2 with TRBJ2-3, with D maybe TRBD2 (6 bases). CDR3 length equals 14 residues. Germline CDR1 and CDR2: SGHTA and FQGNSA. The V and J ends lost 5 bases and 6 bases respectively, with 15 bases between them. DNA for the CDR3: TGTGCCAGCAGCGGAGCGGGCGGCCGTGATACGCAGTATTTT. Translating it yields CASSGAGGRDTQYF.

The chain has TRBV3-1 (or the pseudogene TRBV3-2) and TRBJ2-7; D possibly corresponds to TRBD2 (6 bases). Germline-derived CDR1 and CDR2 are LGHDT and YNNKEL (reference sequence). The CDR3 runs to 16 residues. Trimming left V 0 bases short and J 9 bases short, with 21 bases between. CDR3 nucleotide sequence: TGTGCCAGCAGCCAAGATCTTGTGGGAGGTCTATCCGGGCAGTACTTC. Its translation is CASSQDLVGGLSGQYF.

The V and J genes are TRBV5-1 and TRBJ2-7; D is unresolved. This CDR3 region has 15 residues. The germline V and J ends were trimmed by 0 bases and 4 bases, with 14 bases remaining between them. Germline CDR1 SGHRS, CDR2 YFSETQ. CDR3 sequence (DNA): TGCGCCAGCAGCTTGGACGGCAGAAATAGTTACGAGCAGTACTTC. It specifies CASSLDGRNSYEQYF.

The chain has TRBV7-6 and TRBJ1-4, with no clear D. The V gene lost 5 bases and the J gene lost 6 bases, with 4 bases spanning the gap. Germline assignment: CDR1 SGHVS and CDR2 FNYEAQ. This CDR3 spans 11 amino acids. The chain's CDR3 is CASSLYEKLFF. The DNA of the CDR3 is TGTGCCAGCAGCCTATATGAAAAACTGTTTTTT.

This clone showed up just a few times. The chain recombines TRBV5-4 with TRBJ1-1, with unresolved D. The V gene's germline CDR1 is SGHNT and CDR2 YYREEE (reference sequence). This CDR3 spans 11 amino acids. Trimming shortened V by 4 bases and J by 10 bases, and 11 bases separated the two germline ends. CDR3 DNA: TGTGCCAGCAGCGACCCTGATGGAGCTTTCTTT. Protein sequence: CASSDPDGAFF.

The V call is TRBV6-5, the J call TRBJ1-1; D possibly corresponds to TRBD1 (5 bases). The length of the CDR3 is 16 residues. From germline, CDR1 is MNHEY and CDR2 SVGAGI. V was shortened by 0 bases and J by 5 bases, with 16 bases between the two germline ends. The CDR3 DNA reads as TGTGCCAGCAGTTACTCGAGAACAGGTGCGGGGACTGAAGCTTTCTTT. It yields the protein CASSYSRTGAGTEAFF.

The V gene is TRBV7-6, the J gene TRBJ2-3; 10 nucleotides agree with TRBD2. This CDR3 is built from 17 residues. The trim removed 2 bases at V and 6 bases at J, leaving 11 bases unmatched. Germline V lookup: CDR1 SGHVS, CDR2 FNYEAQ. The CDR3 spells CASSLSYSGGGLDTQYF. The CDR3 nucleotides are TGTGCCAGCAGCTTATCCTACAGCGGGGGGGGCCTGGATACGCAGTATTTT. Full variable domain (rest looked up from reference TRBV7-6 and TRBJ2-3): GAGVSQSPRYKVTKRGQDVALRCDPISGHVSLYWYRQALGQGPEFLTYFNYEAQQDKSGLPNDRFSAERPEGSISTLTIQRTEQRDSAMYRCASSLSYSGGGLDTQYFGPGTRLTVL.

This clone appeared a few times. The J gene is TRBJ2-1, the V gene TRBV15; D is uncertain. The CDR3 runs to 15 residues. Trimming left V 5 bases short and J 4 bases short, with 15 bases between. The germline V gene encodes CDR1 LNHNV and CDR2 YYDKDF (reference sequence). The CDR3 DNA follows: TGTGCCACCAGCCCCTCCTACAGAGTATACAATGAGCAGTTCTTC. Translating it yields CATSPSYRVYNEQFF.

The chain carries TRBV7-2 and TRBJ1-1; D perhaps matches TRBD1 (5 bases). The CDR3 runs to 15 residues. Per the germline V gene, CDR1 is SGHTA and CDR2 is FQGNSA. Trimming shortened V by 1 base and J by 4 bases, and 13 bases separated the two germline ends. CDR3 in DNA: TGTGCCAGCAGCTTAGATGGGGCAACTGGCACTGAAGCTTTCTTT. Amino acids: CASSLDGATGTEAFF.

The CDR3 protein is CASSYAGGGGQPQHF. CDR3 nucleotides: TGTGCCAGCAGCTACGCAGGGGGCGGAGGTCAGCCCCAGCATTTT. The rearrangement links TRBV5-8 to TRBJ1-5, with TRBD1 matching over 8 bases. After removal of 3 bases from V and 6 bases from J, the junction contained 8 bases not matched to a gene. Germline-derived CDR1 and CDR2 are SGHTS and YDEGEE. This CDR3 spans 15 amino acids. The variable domain in full, completed from reference TRBV5-8 and TRBJ1-5, reads EAGVTQSPTHLIKTRGQQATLRCSPISGHTSVYWYQQALGLGLQFLLWYDEGEERNRGNFPPRFSGRQFPNYSSELNVNALELEDSALYLCASSYAGGGGQPQHFGDGTRLSIL.

A single count supports this clone. This chain uses TRBV7-2 with TRBJ2-5, with 8 bases lining up with TRBD2. J lost 7 bases, V lost 5 bases, and 9 bases had no gene match. CDR3 length equals 14 residues. Looked up from germline, CDR1 is SGHTA and CDR2 is FQGNSA. CDR3 sequence (DNA): TGTGCCAGCAGCCCACCACTAGCGGTCTGGACCCAGTACTTC. Its protein is CASSPPLAVWTQYF.

As regards this clone: The sample carries other DNA sequences with the same CDR3. This chain links TRBV3-1 (or the pseudogene TRBV3-2) with TRBJ2-7; D uncertain. Germline lookup yields CDR1 LGHDT and CDR2 YNNKEL (reference sequence). This CDR3 has 13 amino acids. Trimming removed 4 bases from V and 4 bases from J, with 11 bases in between. The CDR3 region is CASSLGPSYEQYF. The CDR3, as DNA: TGTGCCAGCAGCCTTGGGCCATCTTACGAGCAGTACTTC.

V gene TRBV2 combines with J gene TRBJ1-2; D is unresolved. V was trimmed by 1 base and J by 4 bases, leaving 13 bases between them. This CDR3 has 15 residues. Germline-derived CDR1 and CDR2 are SNHLY and FYNNEI. This chain's CDR3 is CASSEEAGLFYGYTF. As DNA, the CDR3 is TGTGCCAGCAGTGAAGAGGCCGGACTCTTCTATGGCTACACCTTC.

The gene calls are TRBV5-1 and TRBJ1-1; 8 bases align to TRBD1. The CDR3 spans 14 residues. Losses at the gene ends were 0 bases for V and 5 bases for J; bases not matched to a gene: 3. Per the germline V gene, CDR1 is SGHRS and CDR2 is YFSETQ. The CDR3 DNA reads TGCGCCAGCAGCTTGGCAGGGGGCGCAACTGAAGCTTTCTTT. It specifies CASSLAGGATEAFF.

The V and J genes are TRBV2 and TRBJ2-1; D is ambiguous. Germline CDR1 and CDR2: SNHLY and FYNNEI. V was trimmed by 2 bases and J by 4 bases, leaving 6 bases between them. This CDR3 spans 13 amino acids. CDR3 loop: CASSEKEYNEQFF. The DNA for the CDR3 is TGTGCCAGCAGTGAAAAGGAATACAATGAGCAGTTCTTC.

This rearrangement joins TRBV6-2 or TRBV6-3 to TRBJ2-7; tentative D call: TRBD1 (6 bases). The CDR3 sequence is 15 residues long. Looked up from germline, CDR1 is MNHEY and CDR2 is SVGEGT. Trimming took 2 bases from V and 2 from J, leaving 13 bases between them. CDR3 loop: CASSYGRGYTYEQYF. The DNA for the CDR3 is TGTGCCAGCAGTTACGGCAGGGGCTATACCTACGAGCAGTACTTC.